These 14 T cell receptor beta chains were sequenced from one sample in a study of regulatory T cells in long-lasting Graves disease. HTBI primers from iRepertoire and Arm-PCR of CDR3 regions yielded the TCR beta libraries. TCRdb re-called the multiplex PCR reads through MiXCR, storing one row per CDR3 protein. Of 580,000 or so distinct CDR3 sequences in the sample, more than 15% were seen once. The time point denotes: newly diagnosed GD, antithyroid drugs for less than 3 months. Extracted PBMC RNA gave rise to the TCR library. The sample was also reused in another study, on T cells in Graves' hyperthyroidism and ophthalmopathy.

The source material was peripheral blood mononuclear cells (PBMCs), sampled at new diagnosis, from a patient treated with antithyroid drugs. Receptors were obtained from a man between 18 and 35 years old with Graves disease.

This rearrangement joins TRBV20-1 to TRBJ2-2; D uncertain. V was cut by 5 bases and J by 4 bases, with 11 bases left in between. The CDR3 is 13 amino acids. CDR1 DFQATT and CDR2 SNEGSKA come from the germline V gene (reference sequence). The CDR3, as DNA: TGCAGTGCTCCTACACCGTTCACCGGGGAGCTGTTTTTT. Amino acids: CSAPTPFTGELFF.

There are many counts of this clonotype. J is TRBJ2-1 and V is TRBV28; 13 bases are shared with TRBD2. Looked up from germline, CDR1 is MDHEN and CDR2 is SYDVKM. CDR3 length: 15 amino acids. J gave up 5 bases and V 4 bases, and 2 bases lay outside the gene matches. This CDR3 is CASSWTSGGHNEQFF. CDR3 in DNA: TGTGCCAGCAGTTGGACTAGCGGGGGACACAATGAGCAGTTCTTC.

The chain carries TRBV20-1 and TRBJ1-3; possible D gene TRBD1, 5 bases. This CDR3 is 15 amino acids long. CDR1 is DFQATT and CDR2 is SNEGSKA in the germline V gene (reference sequence). The V and J ends lost 5 bases and 2 bases respectively, with 16 bases between them. CDR3 loop: CSASRVQGAGNTIYF. The CDR3 nucleotides read TGCAGTGCTTCTAGGGTCCAGGGAGCTGGAAACACCATATATTTT.

The chain combines TRBV11-2 with TRBJ2-7, with 9 bases fitting TRBD2. The CDR3 consists of 12 residues. Germline V gives CDR1 SGHAT, CDR2 FQNNGV. The V segment lost 6 bases and the J segment 6 bases; nucleotides outside the gene matches: 3. DNA for the CDR3: TGTGCCAGCAGGCGGGGGGGGGGCGAGCAGTACTTC. It specifies CASRRGGGEQYF.

In its sample, this clonotype was seen many times. The limits of the CDR3 on the DNA are not certain, so only TCRdb's listed CDR3 is given. This chain's CDR3 is CASSGTTVPGANVLTF. The chain has TRBV2 and TRBJ2-6; the listed D gene, TRBD1, was not tested against the DNA. In germline, CDR1 is SNHLY, CDR2 FYNNEI. The CDR3 is 16 amino acids in total, end residues counted.

In its sample, this clonotype was seen a few times. This chain uses TRBV30 with TRBJ2-4; 10 bases line up with TRBD1. Germline lookup yields CDR1 GTSNPN and CDR2 SVGIG (reference sequence). The trim removed 2 bases at V and 9 bases at J, leaving 7 bases unmatched. This CDR3 region has 14 residues. CDR3 amino acids: CAWSLGQGFGIQYF. CDR3 sequence (DNA): TGTGCCTGGAGTCTGGGACAGGGGTTTGGCATTCAGTACTTC.

This clonotype has a handful of counts. V is TRBV18 and J is TRBJ1-5; TRBD1 agrees at 9 bases. Germline assignment: CDR1 KGHSH and CDR2 LQKENI. The CDR3 spans 15 residues. After removal of 6 bases from V and 5 bases from J, the junction contained 8 bases not matched to a gene. Written as DNA, the CDR3 is TGTGCCAGCTCTCCGGACAGGGGAGGGGATCAGCCCCAGCATTTT. This translates into CASSPDRGGDQPQHF.

This clonotype was seen a handful of times. The chain couples TRBV19 to TRBJ2-1, with TRBD2 identical over 8 bases. V was clipped by 7 bases and J by 4 bases; unmatched bases: 6. CDR1 is LNHDA, CDR2 SQIVND, per germline (reference sequence). The CDR3 extends over 14 amino acids. The CDR3 loop reads CASMDSGKYNEQFF. For the CDR3, the DNA is TGTGCCAGTATGGATAGCGGGAAGTACAATGAGCAGTTCTTC.

Many counts were recorded for this clonotype. The V and J genes are TRBV7-2 and TRBJ2-5, with D tentatively TRBD2 (5 bases). The CDR3 is made up of 15 amino acids. V was trimmed by 0 bases and J by 4 bases, leaving 12 bases between them. Germline V gene data show CDR1 as SGHTA and CDR2 as FQGNSA. The CDR3 is CASSLARRSGETQYF. CDR3 DNA: TGTGCCAGCAGCTTAGCGAGGAGGAGTGGAGAGACCCAGTACTTC.

This clonotype was detected ten times or more. The J gene is TRBJ1-2, the V gene TRBV12-3 or TRBV12-4, with no clear D. The CDR3 extends over 13 amino acids. Between the trimmed V and J ends, which lost 5 bases and 5 bases, there was a span of 12 bases. CDR3 nucleotides: TGTGCCAGCAGTCCCCCGGGTTTGTATGGCTACACCTTC. Its translation: CASSPPGLYGYTF.

This clonotype was recorded at least ten times. The chain couples TRBV12-3 or TRBV12-4 to TRBJ2-7; TRBD1 aligns across 9 bases. Trimming removed 2 bases from V and 6 bases from J; junction bases left unmatched: 8. This CDR3 has 15 amino acids. The DNA of the CDR3 is TGTGCCAGCAGTTTACTACAGGGGGCGGTCGGCGAGCAGTACTTC. This translates into CASSLLQGAVGEQYF.

This clonotype was counted a few times. The V and J genes are TRBV7-9 and TRBJ1-2, with 8 bases that match TRBD1. Germline V CDR1 and CDR2: SEHNR, FQNEAQ (reference sequence). After removal of 5 bases from V and 4 bases from J, the junction contained 9 bases not matched to a gene. There are 15 residues in the CDR3. The CDR3 reads CASSLGQARFYGYTF. The CDR3 nucleotides are TGTGCCAGCAGCCTGGGACAGGCCAGATTCTATGGCTACACCTTC.

This clonotype was detected a few times. V usage is TRBV5-6 and J usage is TRBJ1-5; 8 bases fit TRBD1. The length of the CDR3 is 13 residues. The trim removed 4 bases at V and 6 bases at J, leaving 3 bases unmatched. Looked up from germline, CDR1 is SGHDT and CDR2 is YYEEEE. The CDR3 region is CASSPGGSQPQHF. The CDR3 region has the DNA TGTGCCAGCAGCCCAGGGGGCTCTCAGCCCCAGCATTTT.

V is TRBV4-1 and J is TRBJ2-5, with TRBD1 matching 9 bases. Germline loops: CDR1 MGHRA, CDR2 YSYEKL. Germline trimming cut 1 base from V and 0 bases from J; bases unmatched to any gene: 6. The CDR3 extends over 17 amino acids. CDR3 region: CASSQGQTGGYQETQYF. The DNA of the CDR3 is TGCGCCAGCAGCCAAGGACAGACAGGGGGGTACCAAGAGACCCAGTACTTC.